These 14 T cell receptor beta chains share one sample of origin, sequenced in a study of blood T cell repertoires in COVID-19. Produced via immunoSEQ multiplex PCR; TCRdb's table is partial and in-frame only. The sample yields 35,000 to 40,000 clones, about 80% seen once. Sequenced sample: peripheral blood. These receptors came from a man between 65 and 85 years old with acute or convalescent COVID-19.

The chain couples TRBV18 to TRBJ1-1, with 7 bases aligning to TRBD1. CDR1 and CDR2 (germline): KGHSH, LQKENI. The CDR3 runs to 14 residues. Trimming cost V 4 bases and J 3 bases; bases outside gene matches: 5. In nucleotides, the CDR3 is TGTGCCAGCTCACTAGGACAGGCACACACTGAAGCTTTCTTT. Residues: CASSLGQAHTEAFF. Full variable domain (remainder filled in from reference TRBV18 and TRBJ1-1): NAGVMQNPRHLVRRRGQEARLRCSPMKGHSHVYWYRQLPEEGLKFMVYLQKENIIDESGMPKERFSAEFPKEGPSILRIQQVVRGDSAAYFCASSLGQAHTEAFFGQGTRLTVV.

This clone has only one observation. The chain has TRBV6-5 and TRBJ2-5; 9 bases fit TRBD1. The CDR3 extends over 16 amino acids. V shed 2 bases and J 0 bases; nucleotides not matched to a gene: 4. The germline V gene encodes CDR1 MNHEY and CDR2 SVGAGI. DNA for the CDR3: TGTGCCAGCAGTTACCCGACAGGGGGGTACCAAGAGACCCAGTACTTC. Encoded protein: CASSYPTGGYQETQYF.

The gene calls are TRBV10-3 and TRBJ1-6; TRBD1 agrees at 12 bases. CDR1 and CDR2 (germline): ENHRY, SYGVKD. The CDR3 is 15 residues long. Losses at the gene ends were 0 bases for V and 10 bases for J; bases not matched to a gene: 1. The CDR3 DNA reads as TGTGCCATCAGTGAGTCCGGGACAGGGGGCTCACCCCTCCACTTT. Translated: CAISESGTGGSPLHF.

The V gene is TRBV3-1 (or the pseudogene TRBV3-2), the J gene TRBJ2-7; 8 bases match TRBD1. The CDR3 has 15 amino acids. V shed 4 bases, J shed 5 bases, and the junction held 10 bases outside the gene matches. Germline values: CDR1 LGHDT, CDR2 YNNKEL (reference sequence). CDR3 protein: CASSLGTGETDEQYF. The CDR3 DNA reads TGTGCCAGCAGCCTCGGGACAGGAGAAACCGACGAGCAGTACTTC.

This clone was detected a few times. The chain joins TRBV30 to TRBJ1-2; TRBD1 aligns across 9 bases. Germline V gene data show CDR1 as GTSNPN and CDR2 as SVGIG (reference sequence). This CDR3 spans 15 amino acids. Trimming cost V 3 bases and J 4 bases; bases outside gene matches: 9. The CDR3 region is CAWRAPGTGIYGYTF. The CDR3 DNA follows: TGTGCCTGGAGGGCCCCCGGGACAGGGATCTATGGCTACACCTTC.

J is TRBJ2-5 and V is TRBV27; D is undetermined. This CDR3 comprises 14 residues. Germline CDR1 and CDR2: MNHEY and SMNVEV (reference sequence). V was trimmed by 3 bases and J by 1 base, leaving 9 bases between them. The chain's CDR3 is CASSLFTTQETQYF. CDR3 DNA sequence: TGTGCCAGCAGTTTGTTCACTACCCAAGAGACCCAGTACTTC.

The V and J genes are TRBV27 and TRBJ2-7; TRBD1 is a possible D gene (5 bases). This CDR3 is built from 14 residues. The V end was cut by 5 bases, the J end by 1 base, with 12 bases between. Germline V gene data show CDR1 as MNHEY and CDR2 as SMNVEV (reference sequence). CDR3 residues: CASSTYQGSYEQYF. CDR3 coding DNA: TGTGCCAGCAGTACGTACCAGGGTTCCTACGAGCAGTACTTC.

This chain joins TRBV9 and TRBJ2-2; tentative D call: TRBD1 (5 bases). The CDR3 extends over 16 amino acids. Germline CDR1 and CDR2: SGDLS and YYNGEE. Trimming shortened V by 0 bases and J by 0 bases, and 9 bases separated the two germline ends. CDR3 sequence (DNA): TGTGCCAGCAGCGTAGTGGGGCGAGCGAACACCGGGGAGCTGTTTTTT. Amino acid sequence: CASSVVGRANTGELFF.

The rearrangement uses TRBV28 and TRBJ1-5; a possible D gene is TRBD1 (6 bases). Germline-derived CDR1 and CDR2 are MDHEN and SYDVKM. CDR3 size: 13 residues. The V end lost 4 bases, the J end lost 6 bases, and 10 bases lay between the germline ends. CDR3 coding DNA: TGTGCCAGCAGTTGGGGGCAGAGTCAGCCCCAGCATTTT. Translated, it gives CASSWGQSQPQHF.

In DNA, the CDR3 is TGTGCCAGCAGCCTGACAGAAAACAATGAGCAGTTCTTC. This gives the protein CASSLTENNEQFF. The chain uses TRBV11-2 and TRBJ2-1; TRBD1 might be the D (5 bases). The CDR3 covers 13 residues. V was cut by 5 bases and J by 5 bases, with 10 bases left in between. Germline V gene sequence: CDR1 SGHAT, CDR2 FQNNGV.

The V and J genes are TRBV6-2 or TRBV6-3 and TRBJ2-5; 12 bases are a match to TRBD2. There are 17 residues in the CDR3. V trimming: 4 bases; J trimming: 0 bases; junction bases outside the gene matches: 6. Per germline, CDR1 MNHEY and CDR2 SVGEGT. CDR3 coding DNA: TGTGCCAGCAGTTCTAGCGGGAGGGTCGGGTACCAAGAGACCCAGTACTTC. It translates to CASSSSGRVGYQETQYF.

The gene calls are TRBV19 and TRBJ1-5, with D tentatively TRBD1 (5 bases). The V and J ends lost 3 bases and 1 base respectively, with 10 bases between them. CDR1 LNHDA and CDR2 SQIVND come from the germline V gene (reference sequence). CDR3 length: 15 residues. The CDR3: CASSIQGGSNQPQHF. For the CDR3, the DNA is TGTGCCAGTAGTATTCAGGGAGGGAGCAATCAGCCCCAGCATTTT.

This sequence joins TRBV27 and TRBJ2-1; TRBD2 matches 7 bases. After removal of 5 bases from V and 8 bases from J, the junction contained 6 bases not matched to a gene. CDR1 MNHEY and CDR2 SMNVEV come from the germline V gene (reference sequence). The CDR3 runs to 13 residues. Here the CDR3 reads CASSLVRGDEQFF. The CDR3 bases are TGTGCCAGCAGTCTAGTCCGGGGGGATGAGCAGTTCTTC.

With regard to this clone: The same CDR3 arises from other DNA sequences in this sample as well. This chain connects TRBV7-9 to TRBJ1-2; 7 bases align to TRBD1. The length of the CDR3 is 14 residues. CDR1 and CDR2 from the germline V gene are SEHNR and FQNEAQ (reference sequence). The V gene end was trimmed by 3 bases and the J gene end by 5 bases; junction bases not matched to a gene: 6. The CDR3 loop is CASSLAGGNYGYTF. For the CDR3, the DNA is TGTGCCAGCAGCTTGGCAGGGGGGAATTATGGCTACACCTTC.